The clone carrying this T cell receptor beta chain was detected only once. The antigen is unknown. Using RNA template, CDR3s of TCR alpha and beta were amplified with iRepertoire arm-PCR. TCRdb re-called the multiplex PCR reads through MiXCR, storing one row per CDR3 protein. The sample holds under 200,000 distinct CDR3 sequences, over 25% seen once. This entry belongs to a study of glioma-infiltrating T cells. Regarding the study as a whole: Very few CDR3 sequences were shared between tissue and blood.

The sample was glioma tissue, nonneoplastic brain tissue, or PBMCs (not recorded which). The sequence derives from a human donor with low-grade glioma or glioblastoma, undergoing nonglioma brain surgery, or in good health (not recorded which).

Here the CDR3 DNA reads TGCGCCAGCAGCTTGGCTCCTTCCTACGAGCAGTTCTTC. Translating gives CASSLAPSYEQFF. The chain combines TRBV5-1 with TRBJ2-1; D is ambiguous. CDR1 SGHRS and CDR2 YFSETQ come from the germline V gene. This CDR3 contains 13 residues. Trimming cost V 0 bases and J 10 bases, with 11 bases left between them. Supplemented by reference TRBV5-1 and TRBJ2-1, the full variable domain reads KAGVTQTPRYLIKTRGQQVTLSCSPISGHRSVSWYQQTPGQGLQFLFEYFSETQRNKGNFPGRFSGRQFSNSRSEMNVSTLELGDSALYLCASSLAPSYEQFFGPGTRLTVL.